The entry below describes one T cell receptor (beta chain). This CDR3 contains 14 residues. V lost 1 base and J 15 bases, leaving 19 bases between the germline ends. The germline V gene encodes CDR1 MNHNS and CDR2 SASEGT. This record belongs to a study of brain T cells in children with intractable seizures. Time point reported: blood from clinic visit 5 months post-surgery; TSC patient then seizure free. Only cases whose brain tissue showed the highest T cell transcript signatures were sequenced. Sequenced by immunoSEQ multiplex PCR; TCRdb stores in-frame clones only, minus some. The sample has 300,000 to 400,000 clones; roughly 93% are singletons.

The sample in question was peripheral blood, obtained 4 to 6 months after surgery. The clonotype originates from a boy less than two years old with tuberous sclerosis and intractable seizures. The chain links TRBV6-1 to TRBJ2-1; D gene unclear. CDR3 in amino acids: CASSEEVSRLHLFF. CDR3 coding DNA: TGTGCCAGCAGTGAAGAGGTATCCAGGCTTCATCTGTTCTTC.